These 28 T cell receptor beta chains originate from one sample sequenced in a study of blood T cell repertoires in COVID-19. TCRdb's table, derived via immunoSEQ multiplex PCR, lists solely in-frame clones and lacks some. Counted here are over 150,000 clones, approximately 91% occurring once; the ten biggest clones make up roughly a sixth. Source material: peripheral blood. Source of these receptors: a man aged 45-65 years with COVID-19, enrolled during active disease.

The chain carries TRBV5-4 and TRBJ1-4; the match to TRBD1 covers 9 bases. From germline, CDR1 is SGHNT and CDR2 YYREEE (reference sequence). This CDR3 spans 15 amino acids. Germline trimming cut 0 bases from V and 10 bases from J; bases unmatched to any gene: 7. DNA of the CDR3: TGTGCCAGCAGCTTGGGGGGGGACAGGGCCCGAAAACTGTTTTTT. Translating gives CASSLGGDRARKLFF. The full variable domain, with the rest looked up from reference TRBV5-4 and TRBJ1-4, is ETGVTQSPTHLIKTRGQQVTLRCSSQSGHNTVSWYQQALGQGPQFIFQYYREEENGRGNFPPRFSGLQFPNYSSELNVNALELDDSALYLCASSLGGDRARKLFFGSGTQLSVL.

This clone appeared once. The chain combines TRBV9 with TRBJ2-1, with TRBD2 matching 8 bases. CDR1 is SGDLS, CDR2 YYNGEE, per germline. CDR3 size: 17 residues. Losses at the gene ends were 4 bases for V and 0 bases for J; bases not matched to a gene: 9. The CDR3 here is CASSPGLAESSYNEQFF. The CDR3 DNA reads TGTGCCAGCAGCCCTGGACTAGCTGAAAGCTCCTACAATGAGCAGTTCTTC.

V gene TRBV9 combines with J gene TRBJ1-2, with D maybe TRBD1 (6 bases). Germline V gives CDR1 SGDLS, CDR2 YYNGEE. V lost 4 bases to trimming and J lost 5 bases, with 15 bases between them. This CDR3 is built from 14 residues. Here the CDR3 DNA reads TGTGCCAGCAGCCCGCAAAGGGGGTCATATGGCTACACCTTC. It encodes CASSPQRGSYGYTF.

V and J are TRBV5-4 and TRBJ1-2; D is possibly TRBD1 (6 bases). Trimming removed 4 bases at V and 5 bases at J, with 18 bases between. Germline assignment: CDR1 SGHNT and CDR2 YYREEE (reference sequence). CDR3 length: 15 amino acids. In DNA form, the CDR3 reads TGTGCCAGCAGCCAAGAAGGGTCAAGGGGGTATGGCTACACCTTC. Protein sequence: CASSQEGSRGYGYTF. The complete variable domain, with remaining parts taken from reference TRBV5-4 and TRBJ1-2, reads ETGVTQSPTHLIKTRGQQVTLRCSSQSGHNTVSWYQQALGQGPQFIFQYYREEENGRGNFPPRFSGLQFPNYSSELNVNALELDDSALYLCASSQEGSRGYGYTFGSGTRLTVV.

The V and J genes are TRBV7-9 and TRBJ2-7; TRBD2 is a possible D gene (7 bases). Germline CDR1 reads SEHNR; CDR2 reads FQNEAQ (reference sequence). The germline V and J ends were trimmed by 1 base and 4 bases, with 23 bases remaining between them. The CDR3 has 18 amino acids. CDR3 coding DNA: TGTGCCAGCAGCTTAGTTGGCGGGGGATCCGGGACACTTTACGAGCAGTACTTC. This translates into CASSLVGGGSGTLYEQYF.

This sequence joins TRBV11-2 and TRBJ2-7; D is ambiguous. With 1 base removed from V and 2 bases from J, the gap between germline ends came to 9 bases. Germline-derived CDR1 and CDR2 are SGHAT and FQNNGV. This CDR3 contains 14 residues. The chain's CDR3 is CASSLGQVTYEQYF. The DNA of the CDR3 is TGTGCCAGCAGCTTAGGTCAGGTAACCTACGAGCAGTACTTC.

This chain connects TRBV21-1 to TRBJ2-7; TRBD1, the table's D call, was not compared with the DNA. TRBV21-1 is a listed pseudogene. CDR3 length equals 14 residues. CDR3 DNA sequence: TGTGCCAGCAGTCGGGACAGGGCCCCCTACGAGCAGTACTTC. Its protein product is CASSRDRAPYEQYF.

The rearrangement uses TRBV9 and TRBJ2-1; D ambiguous. Trimming shortened V by 0 bases and J by 2 bases, and 12 bases separated the two germline ends. The CDR3 extends over 16 amino acids. Germline CDR1 is SGDLS and CDR2 is YYNGEE. The CDR3 DNA reads TGTGCCAGCAGCGTAGAGTTACGGAGCCCCTACAATGAGCAGTTCTTC. Translation: CASSVELRSPYNEQFF.

This sequence joins TRBV11-2 and TRBJ2-1; 7 bases line up with TRBD2. Germline loops: CDR1 SGHAT, CDR2 FQNNGV. The V segment lost 2 bases and the J segment 4 bases; nucleotides outside the gene matches: 5. The CDR3 runs 15 residues. DNA for the CDR3: TGTGCCAGCAGCTTATGGCGGGGGAGATACAATGAGCAGTTCTTC. Protein sequence: CASSLWRGRYNEQFF.

The genes are TRBV7-8 and TRBJ1-1; D perhaps matches TRBD1 (6 bases). Germline V gives CDR1 SGHVS, CDR2 FQNEAQ. The CDR3 runs 16 residues. The V end lost 0 bases, the J end lost 4 bases, and 15 bases lay between the germline ends. The CDR3 sequence is CASSLAGAGVVTEAFF. CDR3 coding DNA: TGTGCCAGCAGCTTAGCGGGGGCTGGAGTAGTCACTGAAGCTTTCTTT.

The V and J genes are TRBV12-3 or TRBV12-4 and TRBJ2-1; no definite D call. The CDR3 totals 12 residues. The germline V and J ends were trimmed by 3 bases and 4 bases, with 4 bases remaining between them. The CDR3 DNA follows: TGTGCCAGCAGTTTTAGTTACAATGAGCAGTTCTTC. Amino acids: CASSFSYNEQFF.

J is TRBJ1-5 and V is TRBV5-8; D not resolved. Trimming cost V 5 bases and J 5 bases, with 17 bases left between them. Germline CDR1 and CDR2: SGHTS and YDEGEE. This CDR3 is built from 15 residues. As DNA, the CDR3 is TGTGCCAGCAGTTCCGGGAGAGGGCTGGATCAGCCCCAGCATTTT. This sequence encodes CASSSGRGLDQPQHF.

The CDR3 loop is CASTGGRDTEAFF. DNA of the CDR3: TGCGCCAGCACTGGCGGGCGGGACACTGAAGCTTTCTTT. The chain links TRBV10-1 to TRBJ1-1; D not certain. Trimming took off 7 bases at V and 3 bases at J, with 12 bases between the two ends. The length of the CDR3 is 13 residues. The germline gives CDR1 WNHNN, CDR2 SYGVQD (reference sequence).

This rearrangement joins TRBV5-1 to TRBJ2-1, with 15 bases that match TRBD2. This CDR3 contains 16 residues. The V and J ends lost 1 base and 6 bases, in that order; junction bases with no gene match: 2. Germline lookup yields CDR1 SGHRS and CDR2 YFSETQ. CDR3 DNA sequence: TGCGCCAGCAGCTTGCCGGGACTAGCGGGAGGCAATGAGCAGTTCTTC. Translating it yields CASSLPGLAGGNEQFF.

Remarks on this clone: The junction does not match germline at one end; this may be a read error. The rearrangement uses TRBV7-8 and TRBJ1-4; D is perhaps TRBD1 (5 bases). The CDR3 contains 12 residues. Germline loops: CDR1 SGHVS, CDR2 FQNEAQ. CDR3: CASSLDRDSARF. The CDR3 DNA follows: TGTGCCAGCAGCTTAGACCGGGACTCAGCTAGATTT.

V gene TRBV6-1 combines with J gene TRBJ2-4; D not certain. Between the trimmed V and J ends, which lost 0 bases and 7 bases, there was a span of 13 bases. Per the germline V gene, CDR1 is MNHNS and CDR2 is SASEGT. The CDR3 runs to 15 residues. The CDR3 DNA sequence: TGTGCCAGCAGTGAAGCGCCTGACATTGGGAACATTCAGTACTTC. Translating it yields CASSEAPDIGNIQYF.

The CDR3 nucleotides read TGTGCCAGCAGCGTGGCCCCAACTAATGAAAAACTGTTTTTT. Encoded protein: CASSVAPTNEKLFF. J is TRBJ1-4 and V is TRBV9; D is uncertain. From germline, CDR1 is SGDLS and CDR2 YYNGEE. Trimming took off 2 bases at V and 0 bases at J, with 5 bases between the two ends. This CDR3 has 14 amino acids.

The chain uses TRBV28 and TRBJ2-7; possibly TRBD1 for D (6 bases). The CDR3 runs 15 residues. Trimming removed 6 bases at V and 0 bases at J, with 15 bases between. The germline V gene has CDR1 MDHEN and CDR2 SYDVKM. CDR3 coding DNA: TGTGCCAGCAGCCCGCCCGGGACACGCTCCTACGAGCAGTACTTC. It yields the protein CASSPPGTRSYEQYF. Filled out from reference TRBV28 and TRBJ2-7, the complete variable domain reads DVKVTQSSRYLVKRTGEKVFLECVQDMDHENMFWYRQDPGLGLRLIYFSYDVKMKEKGDIPEGYSVSREKKERFSLILESASTNQTSMYLCASSPPGTRSYEQYFGPGTRLTVT.

The chain carries TRBV4-2 and TRBJ2-7; no definite D call. The germline V gene has CDR1 LGHNA and CDR2 YNFKEQ. CDR3 length: 15 residues. Trimming pared 1 base from V and 1 base from J, leaving 11 bases between. The CDR3 nucleotides read TGTGCCAGCAGCCAAGTTGACTTCCAGTCCTACGAGCAGTACTTC. It is translated as CASSQVDFQSYEQYF.

The chain joins TRBV23-1 to TRBJ2-7, with TRBD1 matching 7 bases. TRBV23-1 is designated an ORF whose function remains uncertain. CDR3 size: 17 residues. V was clipped by 1 base and J by 2 bases; unmatched bases: 11. The CDR3 sequence: CASSQFPAQGLTYEQYF. The CDR3 coding sequence is TGCGCCAGCAGTCAATTTCCGGCACAGGGGCTAACCTACGAGCAGTACTTC.

This clone showed up just once. The chain links TRBV5-1 to TRBJ2-2; 10 bases fit TRBD1. V shed 3 bases and J 6 bases; nucleotides not matched to a gene: 5. CDR3 length: 15 amino acids. Germline V lookup: CDR1 SGHRS, CDR2 YFSETQ. CDR3 protein: CASSSTGQGAGELFF. The CDR3 region has the DNA TGCGCCAGCAGCTCCACAGGACAGGGGGCCGGGGAGCTGTTTTTT.

The CDR3 nucleotides read TGTGCCAGCAGCCCTGGCCCGGGCGGGGGGGCCTACAATGAGCAGTTCTTC. It specifies CASSPGPGGGAYNEQFF. V gene TRBV11-2 combines with J gene TRBJ2-1, with TRBD2 identical over 9 bases. J lost 2 bases, V lost 5 bases, and 10 bases had no gene match. Germline loops: CDR1 SGHAT, CDR2 FQNNGV. This CDR3 is built from 17 residues. The complete variable domain, with remaining parts taken from reference TRBV11-2 and TRBJ2-1, reads EAGVAQSPRYKIIEKRQSVAFWCNPISGHATLYWYQQILGQGPKLLIQFQNNGVVDDSQLPKDRFSAERLKGVDSTLKIQPAKLEDSAVYLCASSPGPGGGAYNEQFFGPGTRLTVL.

The chain's CDR3 is CASSVTATNTEAFF. DNA for the CDR3: TGTGCCAGCAGCGTCACAGCTACGAACACTGAAGCTTTCTTT. V is TRBV9 and J is TRBJ1-1; D remains unclear. The CDR3 extends over 14 amino acids. Per the germline V gene, CDR1 is SGDLS and CDR2 is YYNGEE. V lost 2 bases to trimming and J lost 1 base, with 9 bases between them.

The chain uses TRBV4-2 and TRBJ2-1, with D possibly matching TRBD1 (5 bases). V lost 4 bases and J 6 bases, leaving 19 bases between the germline ends. The CDR3 contains 16 residues. The germline gives CDR1 LGHNA, CDR2 YNFKEQ. CDR3 bases: TGTGCCAGCAGCCCACTGGTCGCCCTCACAGGCAATGAGCAGTTCTTC. It specifies CASSPLVALTGNEQFF.

This chain uses TRBV7-3 with TRBJ1-1; D ambiguous. V lost 4 bases to trimming and J lost 3 bases, with 9 bases between them. The V gene's germline CDR1 is SGHTA and CDR2 FQGTGA. The CDR3 has 13 amino acids. The CDR3 region is CASSSNTYTEAFF. CDR3 nucleotide sequence: TGTGCCAGCAGCTCCAACACCTACACTGAAGCTTTCTTT.

This chain links TRBV7-2 with TRBJ2-1; 10 nucleotides align to TRBD2. The ends lost 0 bases at V and 1 base at J; junction bases unmatched: 6. Germline-derived CDR1 and CDR2 are SGHTA and FQGNSA. CDR3 length: 18 residues. CDR3 in amino acids: CASSLASGGLGSYNEQFF. In DNA form, the CDR3 reads TGTGCCAGCAGCTTAGCTAGCGGGGGGCTTGGATCCTACAATGAGCAGTTCTTC.

The chain uses TRBV3-1 (or the pseudogene TRBV3-2) and TRBJ1-3; a possible D gene is TRBD1 (5 bases). Germline CDR1 reads LGHDT; CDR2 reads YNNKEL (reference sequence). This CDR3 comprises 17 residues. The V end lost 2 bases, the J end lost 3 bases, and 17 bases lay between the germline ends. The CDR3 is CASSQSSFGGFGNTIYF. In nucleotides, the CDR3 is TGTGCCAGCAGCCAATCTTCTTTCGGGGGGTTTGGAAACACCATATATTTT.

V usage is TRBV6-6 and J usage is TRBJ1-1, with D perhaps matching TRBD1 (6 bases). Germline loops: CDR1 MNHNY, CDR2 SVGAGI (reference sequence). This CDR3 is 14 amino acids long. Trimming removed 0 bases at V and 4 bases at J, with 9 bases between. The CDR3 region is CASSYSGRGTEAFF. Here the CDR3 DNA reads TGTGCCAGCAGTTACTCGGGCAGGGGCACTGAAGCTTTCTTT.